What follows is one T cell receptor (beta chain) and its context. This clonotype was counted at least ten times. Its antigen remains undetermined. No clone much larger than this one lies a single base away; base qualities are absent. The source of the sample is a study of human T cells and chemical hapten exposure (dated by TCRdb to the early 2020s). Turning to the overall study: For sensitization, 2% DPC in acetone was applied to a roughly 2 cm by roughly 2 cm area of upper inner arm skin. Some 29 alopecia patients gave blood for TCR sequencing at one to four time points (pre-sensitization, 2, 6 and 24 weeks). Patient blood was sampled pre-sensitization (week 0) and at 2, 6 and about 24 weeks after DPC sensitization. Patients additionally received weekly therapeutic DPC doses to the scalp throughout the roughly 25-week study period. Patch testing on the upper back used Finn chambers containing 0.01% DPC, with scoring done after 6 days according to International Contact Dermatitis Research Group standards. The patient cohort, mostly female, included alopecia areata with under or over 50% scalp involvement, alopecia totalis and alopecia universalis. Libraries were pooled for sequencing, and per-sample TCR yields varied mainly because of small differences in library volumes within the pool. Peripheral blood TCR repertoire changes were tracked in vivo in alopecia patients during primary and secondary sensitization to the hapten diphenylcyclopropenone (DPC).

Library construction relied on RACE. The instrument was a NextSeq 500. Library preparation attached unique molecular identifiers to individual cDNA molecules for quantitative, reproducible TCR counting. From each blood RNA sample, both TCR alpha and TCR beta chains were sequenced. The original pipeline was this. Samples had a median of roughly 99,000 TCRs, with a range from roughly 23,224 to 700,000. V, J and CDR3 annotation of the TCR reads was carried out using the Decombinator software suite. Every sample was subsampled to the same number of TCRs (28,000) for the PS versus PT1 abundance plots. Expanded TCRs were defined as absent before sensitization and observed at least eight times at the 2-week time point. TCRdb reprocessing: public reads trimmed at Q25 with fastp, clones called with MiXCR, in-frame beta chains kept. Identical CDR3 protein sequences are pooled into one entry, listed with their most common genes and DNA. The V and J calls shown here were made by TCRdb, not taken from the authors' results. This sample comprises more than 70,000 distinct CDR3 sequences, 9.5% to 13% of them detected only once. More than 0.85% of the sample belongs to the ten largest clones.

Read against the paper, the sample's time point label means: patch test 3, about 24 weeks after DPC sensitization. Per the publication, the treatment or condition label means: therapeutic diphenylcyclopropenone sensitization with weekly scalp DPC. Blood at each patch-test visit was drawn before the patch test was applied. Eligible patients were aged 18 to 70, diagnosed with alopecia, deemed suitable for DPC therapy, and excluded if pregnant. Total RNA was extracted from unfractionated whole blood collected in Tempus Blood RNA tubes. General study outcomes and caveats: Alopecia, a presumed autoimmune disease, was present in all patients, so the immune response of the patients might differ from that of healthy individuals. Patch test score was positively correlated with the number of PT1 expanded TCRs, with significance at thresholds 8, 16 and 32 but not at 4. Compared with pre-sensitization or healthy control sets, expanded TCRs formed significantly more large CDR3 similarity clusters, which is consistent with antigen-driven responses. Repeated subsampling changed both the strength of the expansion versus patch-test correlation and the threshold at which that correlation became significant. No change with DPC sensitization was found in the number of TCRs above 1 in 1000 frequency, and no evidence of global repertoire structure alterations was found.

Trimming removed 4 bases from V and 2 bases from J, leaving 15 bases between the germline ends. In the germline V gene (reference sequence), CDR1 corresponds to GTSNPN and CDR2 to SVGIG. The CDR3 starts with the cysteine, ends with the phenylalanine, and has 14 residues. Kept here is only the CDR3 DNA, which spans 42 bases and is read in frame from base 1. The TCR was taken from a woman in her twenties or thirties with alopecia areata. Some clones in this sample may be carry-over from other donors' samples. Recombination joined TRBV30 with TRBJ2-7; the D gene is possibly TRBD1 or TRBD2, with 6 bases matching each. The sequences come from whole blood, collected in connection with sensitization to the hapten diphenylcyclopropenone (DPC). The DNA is TGTGCCTGGAACCCGGGGGCCAAAACCTACGAGCAGTACTTC. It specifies CAWNPGAKTYEQYF.